This TCR beta chain derives from a study of CD4 T cells in relation to SARS-CoV-2 and coronaviruses. As for the study in general: The negative reference was HIV-1 Nef peptide pool or peptide-free culture. Overall study findings and caveats: Each donor contributed either pre-pandemic or post-infection samples, not both. This crossreactivity analysis covered spike protein alone, no other viral proteins.

Germline V gives CDR1 MNHEY, CDR2 SMNVEV (reference sequence). The V segment lost 6 bases and the J segment 9 bases; nucleotides outside the gene matches: 9. The length of the CDR3 is 14 residues. CD4+ T cells from unexposed donors were obtained before the COVID-19 pandemic (2011-2018). After ten to eleven days of culture, CD4+ T cells were isolated. Each well had two million PBMCs in about 5% human AB serum with IL-2. To note about this clone: Antigen: not known.

Method: immunoSEQ multiplex PCR; TCRdb's copy keeps in-frame clones and lacks some. Here the sample spans 26,000 or so clones, about 79% being singletons. This receptor was obtained from a human donor in good health. The specimen was CD4+ T cells from PBMCs, cultured in vitro. This rearrangement joins TRBV27 to TRBJ2-1, with 9 bases that match TRBD1. The CDR3 sequence: CASREGQGSGEQFF. Written as DNA, the CDR3 is TGTGCCAGCAGGGAGGGACAGGGTTCGGGTGAGCAGTTCTTC.